This T cell receptor (beta chain) stems from a study of blood T cell repertoires in COVID-19. Study-wide background: The United States, Italy and Spain were the sources of the acute and convalescent COVID-19 samples. The analysed material was cDNA or gDNA that came from T cells, B-cell-depleted T cells, or PBMCs.

Original processing notes: Estimated nucleated cell counts came from reference gene primer amplification. Method: immunoSEQ multiplex PCR; TCRdb's copy keeps in-frame clones and lacks some. V and J calls and clone size are copied from that table; D and trimming were computed from the DNA. This sample yields over 75,000 clones, of which about 82% are seen a single time; under 30% belongs to the top ten. This CDR3 spans 12 amino acids. V gave up 3 bases and J gave up 8 bases, with 11 bases separating them. The germline gives CDR1 GTSNPN, CDR2 SVGIG (reference sequence). The sample was peripheral blood. The gene calls are TRBV30 and TRBJ2-1; D is undetermined. This TCR derives from a human donor in a cohort sampled during active COVID-19. DNA for the CDR3: TGTGCCTGGAGACCCGTTCGGGATGAGCAGTTCTTC. Translating it yields CAWRPVRDEQFF.